This T cell receptor beta chain derives from a study of radiotherapy plus CTLA-4 blockade in lung cancer. The CDR3 is 13 amino acids. V gave up 6 bases and J gave up 7 bases, with 12 bases separating them. The germline V gene has CDR1 MNHEY and CDR2 SVGAGI. Here immunoSEQ multiplex PCR was the method, and the copy in TCRdb shows in-frame clones only, minus some. The sample comprises around 18,000 clones, about 82% of which are singletons, and around 22% rests with the top ten. Sequencing used peripheral blood, obtained from a patient treated with radiotherapy plus ipilimumab. This TCR was sampled from a human donor with non-small cell lung cancer whose response to radiotherapy plus ipilimumab could not be evaluated. This sequence joins TRBV6-5 and TRBJ1-4, with D unresolved. CDR3 region: CASSPSGGEKLFF. Written as DNA, the CDR3 is TGTGCCAGCAGCCCGAGCGGCGGTGAAAAACTGTTTTTT.